This T cell receptor (beta chain) was sequenced during a study of regulatory T cells in long-lasting Graves disease. CDR1 and CDR2 (germline): ENHRY, SYGVKD. This CDR3 is built from 15 residues. With 6 bases clipped from V and 7 bases from J, the junction kept 7 bases outside the gene matches. Whole-study findings and limits: Persistent disease showed a preference for TRBV28, TRBJ1-2 and TRBJ2-5. Persistent Graves' patients showed less TCR diversity than newly diagnosed patients showed.

This clonotype was detected ten times or more. Its antigen is unidentified. Combining iRepertoire HTBI primers with Arm-PCR of CDR3 regions, the authors built TCR beta libraries. TCRdb passed the multiplex PCR reads through MiXCR, listing each CDR3 protein once. This table has some 320,000 distinct CDR3 sequences, 18% appearing once. Specified time point: newly diagnosed GD, antithyroid drugs for less than 3 months. The TCR library was prepared using RNA isolated from PBMCs. The receptor's source is a female donor with Graves disease. The chain couples TRBV10-3 to TRBJ2-3, with TRBD2 matching over 13 bases. The sequenced sample was peripheral blood mononuclear cells (PBMCs), obtained at new diagnosis, from a patient treated with antithyroid drugs. The CDR3 here is CAISPTSGRANTQYF. The CDR3 DNA reads TGTGCCATCAGCCCCACTAGCGGGAGGGCAAATACGCAGTATTTT.